In this sample, the clone carrying this TCR beta chain turned up many times. Its antigen is not identified. Molecular barcoded adaptors covering alpha/delta and beta/gamma chains were used on 400 ng RNA. TCRdb re-derived calls from the reads in MiXCR, one entry per CDR3 protein. The sample yields approximately 140,000 distinct CDR3 sequences, 13% seen once. The data stem from a study of read filtering for tumor transcriptome and immune sequencing. As for the study in general: Revised staging placed eight or nine patients in R-ISS I, about 17 in II, six or seven in III. TCR-mapped reads were about 3.5 to 11 million with IR-seq versus about 75 to 1,400 with RNA-seq.

Study-level points and caveats: IR-seq captured clonotypes deeper and more reliably than RNA-seq.

Sequencing used a population of CD138-negative cells sorted from bone marrow. This TCR was sampled from a donor aged 40 or over with multiple myeloma.

CDR3 loop: CASSRWAGELFF. CDR3 sequence (DNA): TGTGCCAGCAGTAGATGGGCCGGGGAGCTGTTTTTT. The chain carries TRBV7-2 and TRBJ2-2; no firm D call. CDR1 and CDR2 from the germline V gene are SGHTA and FQGNSA. This CDR3 contains 12 residues. V was shortened by 6 bases and J by 6 bases, with 8 bases between the two germline ends.